This T cell receptor (beta chain) appears in the sequencing data of a study of identical twins. This clonotype was picked up a small number of times. The V gene lost 11 bases and the J gene lost 1 base, with 15 bases spanning the gap. CDR1 and CDR2 from the germline V gene are MNHEY and SMNVEV (reference sequence). The CDR3 is made up of 13 amino acids. A single record per CDR3 protein comes from TCRdb applying MiXCR to the 5' RACE reads. The sample lists roughly 690,000 distinct CDR3 sequences, over 20% seen once, with approximately 4.3% in the top ten. This sample also belongs to another study, concerning T cells expressing NK-cell markers. That report adds: Of CD8+ T cells, about 1.0-8% belonged to dominant NKG2C+ clonotypes in five or six donors.

The sample consisted of PBMCs. The origin of this receptor is a woman between 18 and 30 years old in good health. The rearrangement uses TRBV27 and TRBJ2-7; D perhaps matches TRBD2 (6 bases). The chain's CDR3 is CAAGGAVSYEQYF. The CDR3 DNA reads as TGTGCCGCCGGAGGGGCGGTATCCTACGAGCAGTACTTC.